Here is one TCR beta chain with its context. Its cognate antigen is unknown. At one of its ends the junction is not consistent with the germline gene, which may arise from a read error. This sample is part of a study of tumor and adjacent non-tumor tissue in lung cancer. Turning to the study itself: The patients, around 9 men and 4 or 5 women, were roughly 31 to 85 with stage I to III disease. Whole-study results and caveats: In normal lung, the top 100 clones were significantly more dominant than in tumor. Patients with more diverse tumor TCRs had worse survival.

No cell sorting was done before RNA was extracted from the tissue. The normal lung tissue was taken more than 3 cm from the tumor edge. Three rounds of nested PCR, following a modified ARM-PCR protocol, produced the TCRbeta library. TCRdb called the multiplex PCR reads again in MiXCR, with one record for every CDR3 protein. The table includes about 48,000 distinct CDR3 sequences, about 68% detected once. Material: distant non-tumor lung tissue. This TCR was sampled from a woman in her 70s with non-small cell lung cancer.

CDR3 in amino acids: CASSYSSDINYGYTF. The CDR3 nucleotides read TGTGCCAGCAGTTACTCCAGCGACATTAACTATGGTTACACCTTC. V is TRBV6-5 and J is TRBJ1-2; D gene uncertain. Per the germline V gene, CDR1 is MNHEY and CDR2 is SVGAGI. The CDR3 is 15 residues long.